Following are 24 T cell receptor beta chains from one sample sequenced in a study of cytomegalovirus exposure and HLA in healthy donors. 13 Jbeta primers and 60 Vbeta primers were used for the PCR. The repertoire was sequenced with immunoSEQ multiplex PCR; TCRdb's copy has only in-frame clones and lacks some. The repertoire includes some 150,000 clones, approximately 78% of them detected once, and around 7.8% sits in the top ten. Sequencing was done on a sample of PBMCs. The receptor set was obtained from a woman in her 50s in good health and CMV-seropositive.

The chain recombines TRBV6-6 with TRBJ1-5; TRBD1 might be the D (6 bases). Germline V lookup: CDR1 MNHNY, CDR2 SVGAGI (reference sequence). Between the trimmed V and J ends, which lost 6 bases and 0 bases, there was a span of 12 bases. The CDR3 covers 15 residues. The CDR3 DNA is TGTGCCAGCAGACCCGACAGGTATAGCAATCAGCCCCAGCATTTT. Its translation is CASRPDRYSNQPQHF.

This chain links TRBV28 with TRBJ2-1; D gene uncertain. The germline V gene encodes CDR1 MDHEN and CDR2 SYDVKM. This CDR3 region has 15 residues. V was trimmed by 7 bases and J by 1 base, leaving 14 bases between them. The CDR3 sequence is CASNSLPRSYNEQFF. CDR3 sequence (DNA): TGTGCCAGCAACTCCTTACCTAGGTCCTACAATGAGCAGTTCTTC.

The genes are TRBV14 and TRBJ2-7; TRBD2 aligns across 9 bases. Per the germline V gene, CDR1 is SGHDN and CDR2 is FVKESK. The CDR3 loop spans 15 amino acids. V was clipped by 6 bases and J by 4 bases; unmatched bases: 10. CDR3 in amino acids: CASSMGLAGEYEQYF. CDR3 nucleotides: TGTGCCAGCAGTATGGGGTTAGCGGGGGAATACGAGCAGTACTTC.

The rearrangement joins TRBV11-2 to TRBJ1-2; no reliable D call. Trimming took off 2 bases at V and 5 bases at J, with 6 bases between the two ends. Germline V lookup: CDR1 SGHAT, CDR2 FQNNGV. The CDR3 extends over 12 amino acids. CDR3 amino acids: CASSLNSYGYTF. The CDR3 nucleotides read TGTGCCAGCAGCTTAAACTCTTATGGCTACACCTTC.

This chain connects TRBV9 to TRBJ2-2, with a possible D match to TRBD2 (5 bases). The ends were cut back, 1 base at V and 0 bases at J, with 10 bases in the middle. CDR1 and CDR2 from the germline V gene are SGDLS and YYNGEE. The CDR3 is 16 amino acids. CDR3 DNA sequence: TGTGCCAGCAGCGTACAAGCGGACCCGAACACCGGGGAGCTGTTTTTT. Translation gives CASSVQADPNTGELFF.

This sequence joins TRBV5-1 and TRBJ1-2; D may be TRBD1 (6 bases). The CDR3 loop spans 14 amino acids. V was shortened by 4 bases and J by 5 bases, with 15 bases between the two germline ends. Germline CDR1 and CDR2: SGHRS and YFSETQ. The CDR3 nucleotides read TGCGCCAGCAGCCCCAAGCAGGGGCTTTATGGCTACACCTTC. Its translation is CASSPKQGLYGYTF.

This chain links TRBV5-1 with TRBJ1-5, with 8 bases fitting TRBD1. CDR1 is SGHRS and CDR2 is YFSETQ in the germline V gene. The CDR3 has 14 amino acids. Trimming cost V 5 bases and J 8 bases; bases outside gene matches: 9. The CDR3 loop is CASSQTGTGEPQHF. CDR3 DNA: TGCGCCAGCAGTCAAACCGGGACAGGTGAGCCCCAGCATTTT.

This clone showed up just a few times. The chain has TRBV9 and TRBJ2-7; a weak D match, TRBD1 (6 bases). Trimming left V 4 bases short and J 2 bases short, with 13 bases between. Per germline, CDR1 SGDLS and CDR2 YYNGEE. The CDR3 extends over 14 amino acids. CDR3 coding DNA: TGTGCCAGCAGCCCCCTCGGACAGACCTACGAGCAGTACTTC. Translating it yields CASSPLGQTYEQYF.

The rearrangement joins TRBV5-1 to TRBJ1-1; maybe TRBD1 (5 bases). This CDR3 is 14 amino acids long. V lost 2 bases and J 3 bases, leaving 11 bases between the germline ends. Germline CDR1 reads SGHRS; CDR2 reads YFSETQ. The CDR3 region is CASSLGDADTEAFF. In DNA, the CDR3 is TGCGCCAGCAGCTTAGGGGATGCGGACACTGAAGCTTTCTTT. The complete variable domain, with remaining parts taken from reference TRBV5-1 and TRBJ1-1, reads KAGVTQTPRYLIKTRGQQVTLSCSPISGHRSVSWYQQTPGQGLQFLFEYFSETQRNKGNFPGRFSGRQFSNSRSEMNVSTLELGDSALYLCASSLGDADTEAFFGQGTRLTVV.

The chain recombines TRBV7-2 with TRBJ2-2; D is possibly TRBD2 (6 bases). The V and J ends lost 2 bases and 5 bases respectively, with 12 bases between them. CDR3 size: 15 residues. Germline V CDR1 and CDR2: SGHTA, FQGNSA. The CDR3: CASSLQGRGTGELFF. The CDR3 coding sequence is TGTGCCAGCAGCTTACAGGGCCGGGGGACCGGGGAGCTGTTTTTT.

This clone came up once. The CDR3 DNA is TGTGCCACCAGCAGAGATGGTCCGGGGATAATGGGCTACACCTTC. Protein product: CATSRDGPGIMGYTF. V gene TRBV15 combines with J gene TRBJ1-2, with no clear D. This CDR3 is 15 amino acids long. The V gene's germline CDR1 is LNHNV and CDR2 YYDKDF (reference sequence). The ends were cut back, 0 bases at V and 8 bases at J, with 16 bases in the middle.

J is TRBJ1-2 and V is TRBV6-5; TRBD1 aligns across 8 bases. The CDR3 contains 15 residues. CDR1 is MNHEY and CDR2 is SVGAGI in the germline V gene. The V gene end was trimmed by 2 bases and the J gene end by 5 bases; junction bases not matched to a gene: 7. Written as DNA, the CDR3 is TGTGCCAGCAGTTACATGGACAGGGAGCCTTATGGCTACACCTTC. This sequence encodes CASSYMDREPYGYTF.

This chain connects TRBV7-2 to TRBJ2-7; 10 nucleotides line up with TRBD2. The CDR3 is made up of 13 amino acids. Trimming took 5 bases from V and 7 from J; bases not matched to a gene: 5. Germline V CDR1 and CDR2: SGHTA, FQGNSA. The CDR3 loop is CASSLPGLAEQYF. CDR3 in DNA: TGTGCCAGCAGCCTACCGGGACTAGCGGAGCAGTACTTC.

This clone was recorded only once. The CDR3 sequence: CASSVPGLAGSSYEQYF. DNA of the CDR3: TGTGCCAGCAGTGTACCGGGACTAGCGGGGAGCTCCTACGAGCAGTACTTC. The chain links TRBV6-1 to TRBJ2-5; 13 positions match TRBD2. The tail of the sequence fits TRBJ2-7 better, so the J call may be wrong. CDR3 length: 17 amino acids. Germline loops: CDR1 MNHNS, CDR2 SASEGT.

V and J are TRBV21-1 and TRBJ2-5; the table calls TRBD2, which could not be checked here. TRBV21-1 counts as a pseudogene. This CDR3 spans 15 amino acids. This CDR3 is CASSKARGDQETQYF. CDR3 coding DNA: TGTGCCAGCAGCAAAGCGCGCGGAGACCAAGAGACCCAGTACTTC.

This clone was detected a few times. The chain carries TRBV28 and TRBJ2-5; 11 nucleotides align to TRBD1. CDR3 length: 13 residues. Germline CDR1 MDHEN, CDR2 SYDVKM. The junction had 4 bases not matched to a gene; V was cut back by 8 bases and J by 5 bases. The CDR3 DNA reads as TGTGCCAGCGGGACAGGGGGAAGGGAGACCCAGTACTTC. Translated: CASGTGGRETQYF.

The V gene is TRBV2, the J gene TRBJ1-5, with D perhaps TRBD1 (5 bases). The CDR3 contains 14 residues. The germline V and J ends were trimmed by 2 bases and 7 bases, with 12 bases remaining between them. Germline V gives CDR1 SNHLY, CDR2 FYNNEI. The CDR3 DNA sequence: TGTGCCAGCAGTGAACGGCAGGGCGGCCAGCCCCAGCATTTT. Protein sequence: CASSERQGGQPQHF.

The V call is TRBV9, the J call TRBJ1-1; TRBD1 aligns across 7 bases. Germline V gene sequence: CDR1 SGDLS, CDR2 YYNGEE. The CDR3 consists of 15 residues. Trimming at V came to 4 bases and at J to 1 base, leaving 7 bases not matched to a gene. CDR3: CASSPQGQRNTEAFF. CDR3 DNA: TGTGCCAGCAGCCCGCAGGGACAGAGGAACACTGAAGCTTTCTTT.

This chain links TRBV10-3 with TRBJ2-7; D perhaps matches TRBD1 (5 bases). The CDR3 is 15 amino acids. CDR1 ENHRY and CDR2 SYGVKD come from the germline V gene. V gave up 10 bases and J gave up 0 bases, with 19 bases separating them. The CDR3 coding sequence is TGTGCCACCTCCGTCGACAGTAGTCACTCCTACGAGCAGTACTTC. Its protein product is CATSVDSSHSYEQYF.

The chain couples TRBV11-3 to TRBJ2-1, with TRBD2 matching 7 bases. Trimming at V came to 1 base and at J to 3 bases, leaving 6 bases not matched to a gene. Germline CDR1 SGHNT, CDR2 YENEEA. The CDR3 spans 16 residues. The CDR3 loop reads CASSLGGSANYNEQFF. As DNA, the CDR3 is TGTGCCAGCAGCTTAGGCGGGAGTGCCAACTACAATGAGCAGTTCTTC.

The CDR3 DNA follows: TGCGCCAGCAGTTACCTCAGGGGCGCAGATGGCTACACCTTC. This sequence encodes CASSYLRGADGYTF. This chain connects TRBV5-1 to TRBJ1-2; D may be TRBD1 (6 bases). This CDR3 has 14 amino acids. CDR1 and CDR2 from the germline V gene are SGHRS and YFSETQ. Between the trimmed V and J ends, which lost 5 bases and 6 bases, there was a span of 17 bases.

This clone was found once. This chain uses TRBV19 with TRBJ1-4; D not resolved. CDR1 and CDR2 from the germline V gene are LNHDA and SQIVND (reference sequence). The CDR3 is 17 amino acids. Trimming removed 5 bases from V and 0 bases from J, with 16 bases in between. The CDR3 here is CASSPQQSYATNEKLFF. For the CDR3, the DNA is TGTGCCAGTAGTCCCCAACAGTCCTATGCAACTAATGAAAAACTGTTTTTT.

The chain uses TRBV18 and TRBJ1-4, with D perhaps TRBD1 (5 bases). The ends were cut back, 0 bases at V and 8 bases at J, with 10 bases in the middle. Germline V gives CDR1 KGHSH, CDR2 LQKENI. This CDR3 is 14 amino acids long. The CDR3 region is CASSPPGRDEKLFF. The CDR3 DNA reads as TGTGCCAGCTCACCACCGGGGAGGGACGAAAAACTGTTTTTT. Filled out from reference TRBV18 and TRBJ1-4, the complete variable domain reads NAGVMQNPRHLVRRRGQEARLRCSPMKGHSHVYWYRQLPEEGLKFMVYLQKENIIDESGMPKERFSAEFPKEGPSILRIQQVVRGDSAAYFCASSPPGRDEKLFFGSGTQLSVL.

The V call is TRBV19, the J call TRBJ1-1; a weak D match, TRBD1 (6 bases). The V gene's germline CDR1 is LNHDA and CDR2 SQIVND (reference sequence). This CDR3 comprises 17 residues. Trimming pared 0 bases from V and 4 bases from J, leaving 18 bases between. The CDR3 DNA sequence: TGTGCCAGTAGTATAGATGGAGTTACAGGGACGGTCACTGAAGCTTTCTTT. Protein product: CASSIDGVTGTVTEAFF.